Each of the 25 T cell receptor beta chains below was sequenced from the same sample in a study of T cell responses to AZD1222 COVID-19 vaccine. Measured with immunoSEQ multiplex PCR; TCRdb has only the in-frame clones, and not every one. The table lists some 110,000 clones, approximately 90% of them singletons. Specimen: peripheral blood, collected on day 0 of AZD1222 vaccination. These receptor sequences come from an adult in good health.

The chain uses TRBV18 and TRBJ2-2, with a tentative D call TRBD2 (6 bases). There are 15 residues in the CDR3. Germline V gene sequence: CDR1 KGHSH, CDR2 LQKENI. Between the trimmed V and J ends, which lost 6 bases and 4 bases, there was a span of 15 bases. This chain's CDR3 is CASSRGTSPTGELFF. The CDR3 DNA is TGTGCCAGCTCCCGCGGGACTTCCCCCACCGGGGAGCTGTTTTTT.

V is TRBV9 and J is TRBJ2-5, with 7 bases lining up with TRBD1. Germline V gene data show CDR1 as SGDLS and CDR2 as YYNGEE. The CDR3 has 17 amino acids. Trimming cost V 0 bases and J 5 bases; bases outside gene matches: 13. The CDR3 here is CASSVDEFPLTGETQYF. In DNA, the CDR3 is TGTGCCAGCAGCGTAGATGAGTTCCCCCTGACAGGGGAGACCCAGTACTTC.

With regard to this clone: One junction end does not reproduce the germline sequence, and a read error may be involved. The V call is TRBV4-2, the J call TRBJ2-7, with 12 bases identical to TRBD2. There are 16 residues in the CDR3. The germline gives CDR1 LGHNA, CDR2 YNFKEQ. The CDR3 nucleotides are TGTGCCAGCAGCCAAGGCGGGACTAGCGGGTCCTCCGAGCAGTACTTC. It encodes CASSQGGTSGSSEQYF.

The chain employs TRBV4-3 and TRBJ2-5; D not certain. The germline CDR1 and CDR2 sequences are LGHNA and YSLEER. The V end was cut by 0 bases, the J end by 5 bases, with 10 bases between. This CDR3 spans 14 amino acids. The CDR3 region is CASSQEAARETQYF. The CDR3, as DNA: TGCGCCAGCAGCCAAGAAGCAGCTCGTGAGACCCAGTACTTC.

The rearrangement uses TRBV28 and TRBJ2-7; unclear D gene. Trimming shortened V by 3 bases and J by 3 bases, and 6 bases separated the two germline ends. Germline values: CDR1 MDHEN, CDR2 SYDVKM. CDR3 length: 12 residues. The CDR3 here is CASSLTGYEQYF. CDR3 in DNA: TGTGCCAGCAGTTTGACGGGCTACGAGCAGTACTTC.

The chain combines TRBV10-1 with TRBJ2-1; D gene unclear. Germline V lookup: CDR1 WNHNN, CDR2 SYGVQD (reference sequence). Trimming took off 4 bases at V and 2 bases at J, with 9 bases between the two ends. The CDR3 contains 14 residues. The CDR3 sequence is CASSGPDAYNEQFF. CDR3 nucleotides: TGCGCCAGCAGTGGCCCGGACGCCTACAATGAGCAGTTCTTC.

V is TRBV5-1 and J is TRBJ1-2; D gene ambiguous. The CDR3 sequence is 13 residues long. V lost 0 bases to trimming and J lost 7 bases, with 10 bases between them. The germline gives CDR1 SGHRS, CDR2 YFSETQ. The CDR3, as DNA: TGCGCCAGCAGCTTGGCCTTCGAAGGTGGCTACACCTTC. The encoded protein is CASSLAFEGGYTF.

The CDR3 loop is CASSQDRVRSYEQYF. CDR3 sequence (DNA): TGTGCCAGCAGCCAAGACAGGGTAAGATCCTACGAGCAGTACTTC. The chain has TRBV3-1 (or the pseudogene TRBV3-2) and TRBJ2-7; maybe TRBD1 (5 bases). This CDR3 has 15 amino acids. Germline CDR1 and CDR2: LGHDT and YNNKEL (reference sequence). V was clipped by 0 bases and J by 1 base, with 10 bases between them.

This chain connects TRBV6-2 or TRBV6-3 to TRBJ2-7, with 9 positions matching TRBD1. The V segment lost 6 bases and the J segment 2 bases; nucleotides outside the gene matches: 8. This CDR3 region has 15 residues. CDR1 MNHEY and CDR2 SVGEGT come from the germline V gene. The CDR3 DNA reads as TGTGCCAGCAGCGCGACAGGGGGGGATACCTACGAGCAGTACTTC. This translates into CASSATGGDTYEQYF.

This chain links TRBV28 with TRBJ2-2; TRBD1 matches at 9 bases. This CDR3 region has 17 residues. With V trimmed by 2 bases and J by 3 bases, 7 bases remained unmatched. CDR1 MDHEN and CDR2 SYDVKM come from the germline V gene. In nucleotides, the CDR3 is TGTGCCAGCAGTTTAACCGGGACAGGGCAAGACACCGGGGAGCTGTTTTTT. Amino acids: CASSLTGTGQDTGELFF.

This clone was picked up one time. V and J are TRBV28 and TRBJ1-3; 7 bases align to TRBD1. From germline, CDR1 is MDHEN and CDR2 SYDVKM. The J segment lost 9 bases and the V segment lost 6 bases, leaving 11 bases of the junction unmatched. The CDR3 has 14 amino acids. The CDR3 DNA reads TGTGCCAGCAGCCCCGGGACAGAAGGCCGCACCATATATTTT. Residues: CASSPGTEGRTIYF. The entire variable domain, with the rest obtained from reference TRBV28 and TRBJ1-3, is as follows: DVKVTQSSRYLVKRTGEKVFLECVQDMDHENMFWYRQDPGLGLRLIYFSYDVKMKEKGDIPEGYSVSREKKERFSLILESASTNQTSMYLCASSPGTEGRTIYFGEGSWLTVV.

This clone showed up just a few times. This chain connects TRBV5-1 to TRBJ1-3, with D possibly TRBD1 on 5 matching bases. Trimming removed 7 bases from V and 4 bases from J, with 12 bases in between. Germline lookup yields CDR1 SGHRS and CDR2 YFSETQ. This CDR3 is 13 amino acids long. CDR3 nucleotides: TGCGCCAGCGCACCTCAGGGAGGAAACACCATATATTTT. Its protein is CASAPQGGNTIYF.

The CDR3 spells CASSVFEGSGNTIYF. The CDR3 DNA sequence: TGTGCCAGCAGCGTATTTGAGGGTTCGGGAAACACCATATATTTT. This sequence joins TRBV9 and TRBJ1-3; D unclear. Germline V gene sequence: CDR1 SGDLS, CDR2 YYNGEE. The V end was cut by 1 base, the J end by 4 bases, with 12 bases between. The CDR3 spans 15 residues.

This clone has a handful of counts. This chain connects TRBV28 to TRBJ1-2, with a weak D call TRBD1 (5 bases). This CDR3 is built from 13 residues. V was pared by 5 bases and J by 4 bases, with 11 bases between. In germline, CDR1 is MDHEN, CDR2 SYDVKM. This CDR3 is CASSLRGPYGYTF. CDR3 DNA sequence: TGTGCCAGCAGTCTAAGGGGTCCCTATGGCTACACCTTC.

The chain is built from TRBV11-2 and TRBJ2-7; 8 bases fit TRBD1. V shed 5 bases and J 2 bases; nucleotides not matched to a gene: 11. Germline V lookup: CDR1 SGHAT, CDR2 FQNNGV. The CDR3 sequence is 16 residues long. The CDR3 protein is CASSVYWTGRTYEQYF. CDR3 DNA: TGTGCCAGCAGCGTCTATTGGACAGGGAGGACCTACGAGCAGTACTTC.

V is TRBV4-1 and J is TRBJ2-6, with 12 bases aligning to TRBD1. The trim removed 1 base at V and 2 bases at J, leaving 6 bases unmatched. CDR3 length: 19 amino acids. Germline CDR1 reads MGHRA; CDR2 reads YSYEKL. In DNA form, the CDR3 reads TGCGCCAGCAGCCAAGTATTGCGGGACAGGGGGCCTGGGGCCAACGTCCTGACTTTC. Amino acids: CASSQVLRDRGPGANVLTF.

J is TRBJ2-2 and V is TRBV5-4; D possibly corresponds to TRBD2 (6 bases). V gave up 1 base and J gave up 3 bases, with 10 bases separating them. The CDR3 is made up of 15 amino acids. CDR1 is SGHNT and CDR2 is YYREEE in the germline V gene (reference sequence). CDR3 nucleotide sequence: TGTGCCAGCAGCTTGCCTATAGCGGACACCGGGGAGCTGTTTTTT. This encodes CASSLPIADTGELFF.

This clone has a handful of counts. The rearrangement links TRBV5-6 to TRBJ1-5; D is perhaps TRBD1 (5 bases). Germline-derived CDR1 and CDR2 are SGHDT and YYEEEE. V shed 1 base and J shed 2 bases, with 10 bases lying between them. This CDR3 is 15 amino acids long. CDR3: CASSLNRLGNQPQHF. CDR3 sequence (DNA): TGTGCCAGCAGCTTGAACAGGTTAGGCAATCAGCCCCAGCATTTT.

This clone was seen once. This chain connects TRBV5-6 to TRBJ1-2; D is unresolved. Germline CDR1 SGHDT, CDR2 YYEEEE. This CDR3 region has 14 residues. Trimming removed 0 bases at V and 0 bases at J, with 6 bases between. The CDR3 loop is CASSLVTSNYGYTF. The CDR3 nucleotides are TGTGCCAGCAGCTTGGTTACGTCTAACTATGGCTACACCTTC.

V and J are TRBV3-1 (or the pseudogene TRBV3-2) and TRBJ2-1, with D possibly called TRBD1 or TRBD2 (5 bases each). Germline V gene sequence: CDR1 LGHDT, CDR2 YNNKEL (reference sequence). The CDR3 has 13 amino acids. Trimming cost V 2 bases and J 6 bases, with 8 bases left between them. The CDR3 nucleotides read TGTGCCAGCAGCCAAATTGGGGGCAATGAGCAGTTCTTC. This encodes CASSQIGGNEQFF.

The chain employs TRBV6-5 and TRBJ2-1; 8 bases are shared with TRBD2. Germline assignment: CDR1 MNHEY and CDR2 SVGAGI. V was pared by 5 bases and J by 3 bases, with 6 bases of the junction left unmatched. The CDR3 is 15 residues long. CDR3 DNA: TGTGCCAGCAGTCCCAGCGGGGGAATCTACAATGAGCAGTTCTTC. Translation gives CASSPSGGIYNEQFF.

The count of this clone is one. In DNA form, the CDR3 reads TGTGCCAGCAGTTACGGCAACTACGAGCAGTACTTC. Translation gives CASSYGNYEQYF. This chain uses TRBV6-2 or TRBV6-3 with TRBJ2-7; D gene ambiguous. CDR3 length equals 12 residues. Germline CDR1 MNHEY, CDR2 SVGEGT. V lost 2 bases and J lost 3, with 5 bases in between.

The chain employs TRBV6-1 and TRBJ1-5; D unclear. Trimming removed 4 bases at V and 2 bases at J, with 24 bases between. The CDR3 contains 19 residues. Germline V gives CDR1 MNHNS, CDR2 SASEGT. CDR3 sequence: CASSAPSGRASSGNQPQHF. The CDR3 DNA sequence: TGTGCCAGCAGTGCCCCGTCGGGGAGGGCGAGCTCAGGCAATCAGCCCCAGCATTTT.

This clone was seen only once. The chain links TRBV3-1 (or the pseudogene TRBV3-2) to TRBJ1-2, with 12 bases identical to TRBD1. CDR3 size: 15 residues. Germline loops: CDR1 LGHDT, CDR2 YNNKEL (reference sequence). V was pared by 2 bases and J by 8 bases, with 6 bases of the junction left unmatched. Here the CDR3 reads CASSQPGQGARGYTF. CDR3 bases: TGTGCCAGCAGCCAACCGGGACAGGGGGCTAGGGGCTACACCTTC.

The chain couples TRBV30 to TRBJ1-4; tentative D call: TRBD1 (5 bases). The V gene lost 8 bases and the J gene lost 8 bases, with 15 bases spanning the gap. From germline, CDR1 is GTSNPN and CDR2 SVGIG (reference sequence). CDR3 length: 12 amino acids. The CDR3 here is CALDRGREKLFF. Written as DNA, the CDR3 is TGTGCCCTGGATCGGGGACGGGAAAAACTGTTTTTT. The full variable domain, in which reference TRBV30 and TRBJ1-4 provide the parts outside the CDR3, is SQTIHQWPATLVQPVGSPLSLECTVEGTSNPNLYWYRQAAGRGLQLLFYSVGIGQISSEVPQNLSASRPQDRQFILSSKKLLLSDSGFYLCALDRGREKLFFGSGTQLSVL.